This T cell receptor beta chain was obtained from a study of T cells after yellow fever vaccination. Study-wide results and limits: Some clonotypes were seen in both the CD4 and the CD8 compartments. These made up a small share and likely arose from convergent recombination.

TCRdb re-called the 5' RACE reads through MiXCR, storing one row per CDR3 protein. Of around 340,000 distinct CDR3 sequences listed, approximately 13% were seen once; the top ten hold 3.2%. This clonotype was picked up a small number of times. Its target is unknown. Germline trimming cut 7 bases from V and 9 bases from J; bases unmatched to any gene: 8. The length of the CDR3 is 13 residues. CDR1 is SNHLY and CDR2 is FYNNEI in the germline V gene. The source material was CD4+ T cells sorted from PBMCs, sampled 15 days after the yellow fever booster vaccination. The chain employs TRBV2 and TRBJ2-1; 8 bases are shared with TRBD1. The clonotype originates from a man younger than 35 who received the YFV17D yellow fever vaccine. The CDR3 sequence: CASTTGGYGEQFF. In DNA form, the CDR3 reads TGTGCCAGCACCACAGGGGGATACGGTGAGCAGTTCTTC.